A single sample is the source of the 28 T cell receptor beta chains below, sequenced in a study of T-cell memory formation after mild COVID-19. TCRdb processed the 5' RACE reads anew with MiXCR; each CDR3 protein has one entry. Of hundreds of thousands of distinct CDR3 sequences in the sample, roughly 18% were seen once. The sample was PBMCs or a T cell subset sorted from them (not recorded which). These receptor sequences come from an adult woman who had mild COVID-19 (a few samples of this study predate the infection). Cell type and time point are not known.

This chain uses TRBV7-6 with TRBJ2-5; 8 bases map to TRBD1. CDR1 is SGHVS, CDR2 FNYEAQ, per germline. Trimming removed 5 bases from V and 5 bases from J; junction bases left unmatched: 10. This CDR3 has 15 amino acids. CDR3 protein: CASSLGGQGWETQYF. The CDR3 DNA follows: TGTGCCAGCAGCCTAGGTGGACAGGGCTGGGAGACCCAGTACTTC.

This clonotype was seen a few times. This chain links TRBV5-4 with TRBJ1-5; maybe TRBD1 (5 bases). Germline values: CDR1 SGHNT, CDR2 YYREEE (reference sequence). CDR3 size: 14 residues. Trimming cost V 4 bases and J 7 bases, with 15 bases left between them. The CDR3 region is CASSIWGGPQPQHF. The CDR3, as DNA: TGTGCCAGCAGCATATGGGGGGGTCCACAGCCCCAGCATTTT.

J is TRBJ2-3 and V is TRBV5-1, with D uncertain. CDR3 length: 17 amino acids. V lost 4 bases to trimming and J lost 2 bases, with 20 bases between them. CDR1 and CDR2 (germline): SGHRS, YFSETQ. CDR3 loop: CASSPSPNPSSTDTQYF. CDR3 coding DNA: TGCGCCAGCAGCCCCTCCCCAAACCCAAGCTCCACAGATACGCAGTATTTT.

The chain combines TRBV3-1 with TRBJ2-7, with 8 positions matching TRBD1. This CDR3 has 15 residues. Germline assignment: CDR1 LGHDT and CDR2 YNNKEL (reference sequence). The V segment lost 3 bases and the J segment 3 bases; nucleotides outside the gene matches: 7. The CDR3 loop is CASSQTGTGLYEQYF. The CDR3 coding sequence is TGTGCCAGCAGCCAGACCGGGACAGGACTCTACGAGCAGTACTTC.

V is TRBV18 and J is TRBJ1-4, with 7 bases lining up with TRBD1. J gave up 7 bases and V 3 bases, and 5 bases lay outside the gene matches. The CDR3 extends over 14 amino acids. Germline CDR1 KGHSH, CDR2 LQKENI. Here the CDR3 reads CASSPPQGGEKLFF. As DNA, the CDR3 is TGTGCCAGCTCACCTCCGCAGGGGGGTGAAAAACTGTTTTTT.

This clonotype was counted between two and nine times. This sequence joins TRBV10-3 and TRBJ2-5, with D tentatively TRBD1 (5 bases). Deletions cut 0 bases from V and 4 bases from J, with 15 bases between. There are 16 residues in the CDR3. Germline CDR1 is ENHRY and CDR2 is SYGVKD. The CDR3 nucleotides read TGTGCCATCAGTGAGTCGATCGCAAGGGGAAGAGAGACCCAGTACTTC. It encodes CAISESIARGRETQYF.

This clonotype was counted only a few times. The gene calls are TRBV7-6 and TRBJ1-4, with 7 nucleotides matching TRBD1. Looked up from germline, CDR1 is SGHVS and CDR2 is FNYEAQ. Trimming cost V 5 bases and J 3 bases; bases outside gene matches: 6. The CDR3 runs to 15 residues. Written as DNA, the CDR3 is TGTGCCAGCAGCCCAAACAGGGGTTCTAATGAAAAACTGTTTTTT. Amino acid sequence: CASSPNRGSNEKLFF.

The rearrangement joins TRBV20-1 to TRBJ2-1; weak D call: TRBD1 (6 bases). Trimming stripped 3 bases from V and 0 bases from J, with 15 bases between. Per the germline V gene, CDR1 is DFQATT and CDR2 is SNEGSKA (reference sequence). This CDR3 is built from 16 residues. The CDR3 sequence: CSARKGDYGSYNEQFF. The CDR3, as DNA: TGCAGTGCTAGGAAGGGGGATTACGGCTCCTACAATGAGCAGTTCTTC.

In its sample, this clonotype was seen a few times. The chain links TRBV6-5 to TRBJ1-2, with unresolved D. CDR1 and CDR2 from the germline V gene are MNHEY and SVGAGI. The CDR3 runs 14 residues. The germline V and J ends were trimmed by 0 bases and 6 bases, with 11 bases remaining between them. CDR3 coding DNA: TGTGCCAGCAGTTACTCGAGGACGGTGGATGGCTACACCTTC. Translation: CASSYSRTVDGYTF.

This clonotype was seen more than once but under ten times. The CDR3 region is CASSEAGLGQEQYF. CDR3 coding DNA: TGTGCCAGCAGTGAAGCGGGTCTCGGGCAAGAGCAGTACTTC. V usage is TRBV2 and J usage is TRBJ2-7; D is unclear. This CDR3 has 14 residues. V was clipped by 0 bases and J by 7 bases, with 13 bases between them. Germline loops: CDR1 SNHLY, CDR2 FYNNEI.

This clonotype was counted only a few times. The chain combines TRBV4-3 with TRBJ2-7, with D perhaps given as TRBD1 or TRBD2 (5 bases each). Germline loops: CDR1 LGHNA, CDR2 YSLEER. Trimming took off 3 bases at V and 4 bases at J, with 13 bases between the two ends. The length of the CDR3 is 14 residues. The CDR3 loop reads CASSQLGAGYEQYF. In DNA form, the CDR3 reads TGCGCCAGCAGCCAGTTGGGAGCAGGGTACGAGCAGTACTTC.

The chain couples TRBV20-1 to TRBJ1-1; 10 bases match TRBD1. V lost 0 bases and J lost 1; bases outside the gene matches: 8. This CDR3 region has 17 residues. The germline gives CDR1 DFQATT, CDR2 SNEGSKA (reference sequence). The CDR3 here is CSARDRDRGVRNTEAFF. CDR3 DNA: TGCAGTGCTAGAGATAGGGACAGGGGCGTTAGGAACACTGAAGCTTTCTTT.

This clonotype has ten or more counts. The chain carries TRBV29-1 and TRBJ2-1; D gene uncertain. The germline V and J ends were trimmed by 2 bases and 10 bases, with 12 bases remaining between them. The CDR3 has 12 residues. From germline, CDR1 is SQVTM and CDR2 ANQGSEA. The CDR3 is CSVEKDGREQFF. As DNA, the CDR3 is TGCAGCGTTGAAAAGGATGGGCGGGAGCAGTTCTTC.

This clonotype was recorded a few times. V and J are TRBV7-2 and TRBJ2-1, with TRBD1 as a possible D gene (6 bases). The CDR3 extends over 15 amino acids. Trimming stripped 2 bases from V and 1 base from J, with 9 bases between. Germline assignment: CDR1 SGHTA and CDR2 FQGNSA. The chain's CDR3 is CASSLQGTSYNEQFF. DNA for the CDR3: TGTGCCAGCAGCTTACAGGGGACATCCTACAATGAGCAGTTCTTC.

The chain combines TRBV6-5 with TRBJ1-6, with D maybe TRBD1 (6 bases). This CDR3 has 17 amino acids. The germline gives CDR1 MNHEY, CDR2 SVGAGI. V was pared by 6 bases and J by 9 bases, with 24 bases between. The CDR3 region is CASSSGQGVRRISPLHF. CDR3 in DNA: TGTGCCAGCAGCTCGGGACAAGGGGTACGAAGGATTTCACCCCTCCACTTT.

This chain uses TRBV24-1 with TRBJ2-1; possibly TRBD1 for D (5 bases). Per the germline V gene, CDR1 is KGHDR and CDR2 is SFDVKD. V was shortened by 2 bases and J by 0 bases, with 13 bases between the two germline ends. The CDR3 spans 17 residues. The CDR3 loop is CATSDSQVQSSYNEQFF. The CDR3 region has the DNA TGTGCCACCAGTGATTCACAGGTCCAAAGCTCCTACAATGAGCAGTTCTTC.

This clonotype was counted at least ten times. The rearrangement links TRBV11-3 to TRBJ2-2; D is uncertain. This CDR3 spans 12 amino acids. Trimming removed 5 bases from V and 7 bases from J, with 8 bases in between. CDR1 and CDR2 from the germline V gene are SGHNT and YENEEA. CDR3 residues: CASSPLGGELFF. CDR3 DNA sequence: TGTGCCAGCAGCCCGCTGGGCGGGGAGCTGTTTTTT.

This clonotype has only a few counts. The V gene is TRBV9, the J gene TRBJ2-7; either TRBD1 or TRBD2 may supply D (7 bases each). The CDR3 runs 16 residues. CDR1 is SGDLS and CDR2 is YYNGEE in the germline V gene. Trimming shortened V by 0 bases and J by 3 bases, and 16 bases separated the two germline ends. The chain's CDR3 is CASSVAPQGGSYEQYF. The CDR3 nucleotides are TGTGCCAGCAGCGTAGCCCCCCAGGGGGGGAGCTACGAGCAGTACTTC. The full variable domain, completed using reference TRBV9 and TRBJ2-7, is DSGVTQTPKHLITATGQRVTLRCSPRSGDLSVYWYQQSLDQGLQFLIQYYNGEERAKGNILERFSAQQFPDLHSELNLSSLELGDSALYFCASSVAPQGGSYEQYFGPGTRLTVT.

The V call is TRBV5-1, the J call TRBJ2-1; 12 bases map to TRBD2. The germline V gene has CDR1 SGHRS and CDR2 YFSETQ. Trimming removed 0 bases from V and 2 bases from J; junction bases left unmatched: 3. The CDR3 runs to 17 residues. CDR3 residues: CASSLGTSGETYNEQFF. Written as DNA, the CDR3 is TGCGCCAGCAGCTTGGGGACTAGCGGGGAGACCTACAATGAGCAGTTCTTC. Based on the CDR3 plus reference TRBV5-1 and TRBJ2-1, the full variable domain is KAGVTQTPRYLIKTRGQQVTLSCSPISGHRSVSWYQQTPGQGLQFLFEYFSETQRNKGNFPGRFSGRQFSNSRSEMNVSTLELGDSALYLCASSLGTSGETYNEQFFGPGTRLTVL.

This clonotype was seen a few times. The J gene is TRBJ2-1, the V gene TRBV5-8; no definite D call. V lost 2 bases, J lost 0 bases, and 18 bases lay in between. In germline, CDR1 is SGHTS, CDR2 YDEGEE. The CDR3 loop spans 18 amino acids. CDR3 sequence: CASSFEFRSGGSYNEQFF. CDR3 sequence (DNA): TGTGCCAGCAGCTTCGAGTTCCGGTCCGGCGGCTCCTACAATGAGCAGTTCTTC.

The rearrangement links TRBV2 to TRBJ1-5; tentative D call: TRBD1 (6 bases). CDR3 length equals 14 residues. V was cut by 5 bases and J by 4 bases, with 12 bases left in between. Germline lookup yields CDR1 SNHLY and CDR2 FYNNEI. CDR3 nucleotide sequence: TGTGCCAGCAGTCAACAGGGTGTGAATCAGCCCCAGCATTTT. Translation: CASSQQGVNQPQHF. Supplemented by reference TRBV2 and TRBJ1-5, the full variable domain reads EPEVTQTPSHQVTQMGQEVILRCVPISNHLYFYWYRQILGQKVEFLVSFYNNEISEKSEIFDDQFSVERPDGSNFTLKIRSTKLEDSAMYFCASSQQGVNQPQHFGDGTRLSIL.

A few counts support this clonotype. V and J are TRBV24-1 and TRBJ2-1; 8 nucleotides line up with TRBD2. Germline V gives CDR1 KGHDR, CDR2 SFDVKD. V was clipped by 9 bases and J by 4 bases; unmatched bases: 13. The CDR3 totals 16 residues. The CDR3 region is CATSGRGGTIYNEQFF. In DNA, the CDR3 is TGTGCCACCTCAGGGCGCGGGGGGACAATTTACAATGAGCAGTTCTTC.

The rearrangement uses TRBV24-1 and TRBJ1-2; possibly TRBD1 for D (6 bases). With 3 bases removed from V and 7 bases from J, the gap between germline ends came to 11 bases. The CDR3 loop spans 13 amino acids. Germline assignment: CDR1 KGHDR and CDR2 SFDVKD. Here the CDR3 DNA reads TGTGCCACCAGTGATCCAAACAGGGTTGGCTACACCTTC. Translated, it gives CATSDPNRVGYTF.

This clonotype showed up just a few times. The chain combines TRBV2 with TRBJ2-1; D assignment may be TRBD1 or TRBD2 (5 bases each). V shed 0 bases and J shed 15 bases, with 15 bases lying between them. Per germline, CDR1 SNHLY and CDR2 FYNNEI. The length of the CDR3 is 13 residues. The CDR3 protein is CASSEAVGVRGFF. The CDR3 bases are TGTGCCAGCAGTGAAGCCGTGGGGGTGAGGGGGTTCTTC.

The chain uses TRBV4-3 and TRBJ2-1; TRBD1 is a possible D gene (6 bases). This CDR3 contains 17 residues. CDR1 is LGHNA and CDR2 is YSLEER in the germline V gene. Trimming left V 1 base short and J 2 bases short, with 15 bases between. The CDR3 loop is CASSQGFDRRTYNEQFF. The CDR3 region has the DNA TGCGCCAGCAGCCAAGGTTTTGACAGGAGAACCTACAATGAGCAGTTCTTC.

The CDR3 bases are TGTGCCAGCCGGGAGGACACCCGAAGGAACACTGAAGCTTTCTTT. It encodes CASREDTRRNTEAFF. J is TRBJ1-1 and V is TRBV6-4, with a tentative D call TRBD1 (5 bases). V was shortened by 8 bases and J by 1 base, with 17 bases between the two germline ends. Per the germline V gene, CDR1 is MRHNA and CDR2 is SNTAGT. The CDR3 has 15 residues.

This clonotype was counted a few times. The V gene is TRBV10-3, the J gene TRBJ2-7, with 8 bases lining up with TRBD1. With 7 bases clipped from V and 12 bases from J, the junction kept 5 bases outside the gene matches. The CDR3 has 10 amino acids. The germline V gene encodes CDR1 ENHRY and CDR2 SYGVKD. In DNA, the CDR3 is TGTGCCATCACCGACAGGGGAGGGTACTTC. Protein sequence: CAITDRGGYF.

This clonotype was observed a handful of times. The rearrangement uses TRBV20-1 and TRBJ2-7; TRBD1 matches at 7 bases. J lost 4 bases, V lost 0 bases, and 6 bases had no gene match. The CDR3 has 14 amino acids. Germline-derived CDR1 and CDR2 are DFQATT and SNEGSKA (reference sequence). The CDR3 DNA follows: TGCAGTGCTAGAGATTGGGGACAGACATACGAGCAGTACTTC. Amino acid sequence: CSARDWGQTYEQYF.